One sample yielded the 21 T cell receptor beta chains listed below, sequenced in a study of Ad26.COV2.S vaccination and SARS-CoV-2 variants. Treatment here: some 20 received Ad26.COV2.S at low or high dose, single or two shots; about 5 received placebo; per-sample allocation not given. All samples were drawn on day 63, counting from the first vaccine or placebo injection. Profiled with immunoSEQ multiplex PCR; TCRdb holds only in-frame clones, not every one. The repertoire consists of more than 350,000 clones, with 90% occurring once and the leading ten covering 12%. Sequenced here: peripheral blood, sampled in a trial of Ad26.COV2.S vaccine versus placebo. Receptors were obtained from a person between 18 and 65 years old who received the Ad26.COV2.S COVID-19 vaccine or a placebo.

The CDR3 nucleotides are TGTGCCAGCAGCCAAGCTAGCGGGATCGAAGAGCAGTACTTC. Translated, it gives CASSQASGIEEQYF. The rearrangement joins TRBV3-1 (or the pseudogene TRBV3-2) to TRBJ2-7, with 9 bases aligning to TRBD2. The length of the CDR3 is 14 residues. Germline values: CDR1 LGHDT, CDR2 YNNKEL (reference sequence). Germline trimming cut 1 base from V and 7 bases from J; bases unmatched to any gene: 5.

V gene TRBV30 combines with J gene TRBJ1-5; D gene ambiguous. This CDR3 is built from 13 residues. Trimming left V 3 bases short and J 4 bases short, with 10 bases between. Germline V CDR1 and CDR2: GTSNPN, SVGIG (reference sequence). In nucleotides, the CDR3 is TGTGCCTGGAGCCCCGGGGAGAATCAGCCCCAGCATTTT. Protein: CAWSPGENQPQHF.

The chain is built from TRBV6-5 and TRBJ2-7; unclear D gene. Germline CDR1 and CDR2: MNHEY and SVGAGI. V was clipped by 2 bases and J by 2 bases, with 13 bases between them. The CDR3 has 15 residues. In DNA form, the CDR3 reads TGTGCCAGCAGTTACAATTCGGACCCAACCTACGAGCAGTACTTC. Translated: CASSYNSDPTYEQYF.

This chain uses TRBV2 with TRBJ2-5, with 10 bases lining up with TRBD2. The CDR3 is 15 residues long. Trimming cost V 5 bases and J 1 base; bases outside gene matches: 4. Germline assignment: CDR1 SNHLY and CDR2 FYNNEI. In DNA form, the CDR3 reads TGTGCCAGCAGTAGGACTAGCGGTATCCAAGAGACCCAGTACTTC. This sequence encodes CASSRTSGIQETQYF.

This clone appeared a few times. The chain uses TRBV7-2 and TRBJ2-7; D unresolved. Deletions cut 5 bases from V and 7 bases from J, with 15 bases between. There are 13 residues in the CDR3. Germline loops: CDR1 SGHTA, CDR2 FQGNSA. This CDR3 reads CASSPYMGSEQYF. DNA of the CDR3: TGTGCCAGCAGCCCCTATATGGGCTCAGAGCAGTACTTC.

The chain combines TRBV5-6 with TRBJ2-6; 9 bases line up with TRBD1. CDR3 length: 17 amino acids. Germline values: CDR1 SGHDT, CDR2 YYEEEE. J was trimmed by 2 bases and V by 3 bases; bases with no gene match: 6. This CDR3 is CASSSGQGRAGANVLTF. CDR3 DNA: TGTGCCAGCAGCTCTGGACAGGGGAGGGCTGGGGCCAACGTCCTGACTTTC.

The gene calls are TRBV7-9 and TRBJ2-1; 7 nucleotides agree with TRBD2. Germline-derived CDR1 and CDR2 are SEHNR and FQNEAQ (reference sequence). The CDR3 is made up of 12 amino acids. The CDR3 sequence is CGAGEGYNEQFF. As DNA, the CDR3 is TGTGGGGCGGGAGAGGGGTACAATGAGCAGTTCTTC.

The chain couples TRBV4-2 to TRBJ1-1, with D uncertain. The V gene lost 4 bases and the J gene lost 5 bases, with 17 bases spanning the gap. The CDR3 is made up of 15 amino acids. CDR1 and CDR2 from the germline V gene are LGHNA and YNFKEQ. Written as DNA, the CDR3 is TGTGCCAGCAGCCCTAAACAACGGCCAAAAACTGAAGCTTTCTTT. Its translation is CASSPKQRPKTEAFF.

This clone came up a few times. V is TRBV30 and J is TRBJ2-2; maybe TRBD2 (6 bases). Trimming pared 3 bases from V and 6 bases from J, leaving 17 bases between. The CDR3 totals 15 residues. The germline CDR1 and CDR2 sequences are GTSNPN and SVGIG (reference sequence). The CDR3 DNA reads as TGTGCCTGGAGCACCTCCGGGACTCTATCCGGGGAGCTGTTTTTT. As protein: CAWSTSGTLSGELFF.

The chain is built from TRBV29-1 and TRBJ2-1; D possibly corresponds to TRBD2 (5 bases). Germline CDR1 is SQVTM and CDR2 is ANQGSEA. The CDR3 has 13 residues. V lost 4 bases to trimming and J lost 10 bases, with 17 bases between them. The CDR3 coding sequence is TGCAGCGTTGTGATAAACGAGGGAAGCGAGCAGTTCTTC. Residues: CSVVINEGSEQFF.

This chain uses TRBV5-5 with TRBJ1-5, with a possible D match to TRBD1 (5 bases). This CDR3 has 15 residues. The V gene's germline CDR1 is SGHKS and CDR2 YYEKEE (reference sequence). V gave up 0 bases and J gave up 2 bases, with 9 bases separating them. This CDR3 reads CASSLGRDGNQPQHF. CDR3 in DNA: TGTGCCAGCAGCTTGGGTCGGGACGGCAATCAGCCCCAGCATTTT.

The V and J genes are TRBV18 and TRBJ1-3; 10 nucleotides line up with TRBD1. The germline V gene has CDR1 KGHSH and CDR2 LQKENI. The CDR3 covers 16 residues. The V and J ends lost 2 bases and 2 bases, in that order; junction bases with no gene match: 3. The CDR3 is CASSPGQGEPGNTIYF. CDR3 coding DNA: TGTGCCAGCTCACCAGGACAGGGGGAACCTGGAAACACCATATATTTT.

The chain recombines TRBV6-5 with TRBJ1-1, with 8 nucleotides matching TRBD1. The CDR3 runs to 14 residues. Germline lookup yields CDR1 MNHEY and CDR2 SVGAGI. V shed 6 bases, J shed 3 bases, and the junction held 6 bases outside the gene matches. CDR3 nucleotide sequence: TGTGCCAGCAGCCGGGGACAGGCTCACACTGAAGCTTTCTTT. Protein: CASSRGQAHTEAFF.

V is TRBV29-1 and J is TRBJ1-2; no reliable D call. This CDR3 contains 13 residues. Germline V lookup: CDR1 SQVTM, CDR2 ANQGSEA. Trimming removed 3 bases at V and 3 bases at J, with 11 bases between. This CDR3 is CSVDSLRDYGYTF. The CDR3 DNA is TGCAGCGTTGATTCTCTACGGGACTATGGCTACACCTTC. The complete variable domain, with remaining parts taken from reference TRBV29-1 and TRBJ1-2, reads SAVISQKPSRDICQRGTSLTIQCQVDSQVTMMFWYRQQPGQSLTLIATANQGSEATYESGFVIDKFPISRPNLTFSTLTVSNMSPEDSSIYLCSVDSLRDYGYTFGSGTRLTVV.

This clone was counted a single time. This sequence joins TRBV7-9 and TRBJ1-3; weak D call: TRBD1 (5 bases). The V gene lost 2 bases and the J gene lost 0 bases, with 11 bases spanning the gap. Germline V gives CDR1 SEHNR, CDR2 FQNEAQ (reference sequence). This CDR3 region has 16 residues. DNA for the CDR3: TGTGCCAGCAGCTTATTTCAGGGATTCTCTGGAAACACCATATATTTT. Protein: CASSLFQGFSGNTIYF. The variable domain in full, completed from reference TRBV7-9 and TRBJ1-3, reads DTGVSQNPRHKITKRGQNVTFRCDPISEHNRLYWYRQTLGQGPEFLTYFQNEAQLEKSRLLSDRFSAERPKGSFSTLEIQRTEQGDSAMYLCASSLFQGFSGNTIYFGEGSWLTVV.

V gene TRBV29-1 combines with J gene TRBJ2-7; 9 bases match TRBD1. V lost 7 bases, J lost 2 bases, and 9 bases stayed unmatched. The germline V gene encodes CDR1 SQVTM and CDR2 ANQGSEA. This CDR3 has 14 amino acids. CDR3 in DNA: TGCAGCGCCTGGGGGGGACAGGGAACCTACGAGCAGTACTTC. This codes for CSAWGGQGTYEQYF.

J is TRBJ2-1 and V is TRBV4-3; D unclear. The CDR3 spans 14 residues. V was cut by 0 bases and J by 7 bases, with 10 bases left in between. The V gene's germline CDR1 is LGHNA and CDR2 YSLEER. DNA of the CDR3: TGCGCCAGCAGCCAAGATCGAGCTTTGAATGAGCAGTTCTTC. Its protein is CASSQDRALNEQFF.

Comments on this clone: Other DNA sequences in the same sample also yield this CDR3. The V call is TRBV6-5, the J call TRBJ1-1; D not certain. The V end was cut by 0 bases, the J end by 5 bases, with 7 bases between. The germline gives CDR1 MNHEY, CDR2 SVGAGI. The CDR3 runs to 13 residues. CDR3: CASSYSKATEAFF. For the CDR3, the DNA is TGTGCCAGCAGTTACTCGAAGGCAACTGAAGCTTTCTTT.

This CDR3 is CAISDVVQETQYF. Written as DNA, the CDR3 is TGTGCCATCAGTGACGTGGTCCAAGAGACCCAGTACTTC. This rearrangement joins TRBV10-3 to TRBJ2-5; the D is unclear. The CDR3 has 13 residues. V dropped 3 bases and J dropped 1 base, with 6 bases sitting between them. Germline assignment: CDR1 ENHRY and CDR2 SYGVKD.

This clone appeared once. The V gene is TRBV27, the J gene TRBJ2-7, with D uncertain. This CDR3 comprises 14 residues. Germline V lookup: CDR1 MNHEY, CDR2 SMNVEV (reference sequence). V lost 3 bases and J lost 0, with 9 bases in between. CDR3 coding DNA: TGTGCCAGCAGTTTTGGACCGAACTCCTACGAGCAGTACTTC. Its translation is CASSFGPNSYEQYF.

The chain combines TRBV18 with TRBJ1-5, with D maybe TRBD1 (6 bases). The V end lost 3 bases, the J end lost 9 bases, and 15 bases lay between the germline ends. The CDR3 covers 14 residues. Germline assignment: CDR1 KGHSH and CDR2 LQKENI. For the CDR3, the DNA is TGTGCCAGCTCACCCAACAGGGAGGGTGGGCCCCAGCATTTT. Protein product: CASSPNREGGPQHF.